This T cell receptor (beta chain) came from a study of lymphopenia after photon versus proton radiotherapy. Between the trimmed V and J ends, which lost 3 bases and 5 bases, there was a span of 16 bases. Germline CDR1 WSHSY, CDR2 SAAADI. CDR3 length equals 15 residues. Overall study findings and caveats: Relative stability marked proton patients; photon patients lost diversity and naive cells. A bigger post-nadir fall in TCR diversity correlated inversely with survival time in deceased patients.

Concerning this clone: The antigen is not known.

Sequenced by immunoSEQ multiplex PCR; TCRdb stores in-frame clones only, minus some. The sample includes fewer than 30,000 clones, around nine tenths of them seen just once. The sequences come from peripheral blood, collected from a patient treated with photon-based radiotherapy. The clonotype originates from a woman between 45 and 65 years old with cholangiocarcinoma. V usage is TRBV10-2 and J usage is TRBJ1-1; D is uncertain. As DNA, the CDR3 is TGCGCCAGCAGTGACCCATGGGGAGGGAGGACTGAAGCTTTCTTT. Translated: CASSDPWGGRTEAFF.